The 14 T cell receptor beta chains below were found in one sample sequenced in a study of preoperative IRX-2 immunotherapy in early breast cancer. Treatment: preoperative locoregional IRX-2 cytokine immunotherapy. Assay used: immunoSEQ multiplex PCR; TCRdb lists only in-frame clones, some missing. This sample has over 25,000 clones, with around four fifths found just once. The sample here was lymph node tissue, taken from a patient treated with IRX-2 immunotherapy. Source of these receptors: a human donor with breast cancer.

This rearrangement joins TRBV11-3 to TRBJ2-6, with D possibly TRBD1 on 6 matching bases. V lost 5 bases and J 2 bases, leaving 13 bases between the germline ends. The CDR3 covers 16 residues. Germline V gene sequence: CDR1 SGHNT, CDR2 YENEEA. The DNA of the CDR3 is TGTGCCAGCAGCCCCCAGACAGGAGCTGGGGCCAACGTCCTGACTTTC. Protein sequence: CASSPQTGAGANVLTF.

The chain couples TRBV29-1 to TRBJ2-1, with D possibly TRBD2 on 6 matching bases. Germline V gene lookup returns CDR1 SQVTM and CDR2 ANQGSEA. V was trimmed by 4 bases and J by 5 bases, leaving 15 bases between them. The CDR3 covers 14 residues. The CDR3 loop reads CSVGIAERHNEQFF. The CDR3 DNA is TGCAGCGTTGGAATAGCGGAGCGTCACAATGAGCAGTTCTTC.

The J gene is TRBJ1-2, the V gene TRBV6-8; D uncertain. Germline CDR1 reads MNHGY; CDR2 reads SAAAGT. CDR3 length: 15 amino acids. Trimming pared 2 bases from V and 8 bases from J, leaving 18 bases between. The CDR3 region has the DNA TGTGCCAGCAGTTACGCGAGAGGTAATGGCGACGGCTACACCTTC. This translates into CASSYARGNGDGYTF.

V usage is TRBV28 and J usage is TRBJ2-5; no firm D call. The CDR3 spans 13 residues. In germline, CDR1 is MDHEN, CDR2 SYDVKM. V was pared by 6 bases and J by 4 bases, with 12 bases between. CDR3 sequence (DNA): TGTGCCAGCAGCCTTGTCCGTCCAGAGACCCAGTACTTC. Translated: CASSLVRPETQYF. Complete variable domain (other parts from reference TRBV28 and TRBJ2-5): DVKVTQSSRYLVKRTGEKVFLECVQDMDHENMFWYRQDPGLGLRLIYFSYDVKMKEKGDIPEGYSVSREKKERFSLILESASTNQTSMYLCASSLVRPETQYFGPGTRLLVL.

About this clone: At one end the junction does not follow the germline gene, possibly because of a read error. This chain links TRBV15 with TRBJ2-3; D uncertain. This CDR3 is built from 16 residues. Germline CDR1 and CDR2: LNHNV and YYDKDF (reference sequence). CDR3 protein: CASSSRIDLGTDTQYF. The CDR3 region has the DNA TGTGCCAGCAGCTCCCGCATTGATCTAGGCACAGATACGCAGTATTTT.

This clone was observed once. This chain links TRBV19 with TRBJ1-1; D remains ambiguous. Trimming shortened V by 10 bases and J by 1 base, and 10 bases separated the two germline ends. The germline V gene has CDR1 LNHDA and CDR2 SQIVND (reference sequence). This CDR3 comprises 12 residues. The CDR3 sequence is CATTRSNTEAFF. The CDR3 DNA sequence: TGTGCCACCACGAGATCGAACACTGAAGCTTTCTTT. The full variable domain, with the rest looked up from reference TRBV19 and TRBJ1-1, is DGGITQSPKYLFRKEGQNVTLSCEQNLNHDAMYWYRQDPGQGLRLIYYSQIVNDFQKGDIAEGYSVSREKKESFPLTVTSAQKNPTAFYLCATTRSNTEAFFGQGTRLTVV.

The chain uses TRBV6-8 and TRBJ1-1, with D uncertain. Per the germline V gene, CDR1 is MNHGY and CDR2 is SAAAGT. Trimming left V 5 bases short and J 3 bases short, with 10 bases between. The CDR3 contains 13 residues. CDR3 residues: CASSDLGYTEAFF. CDR3 in DNA: TGTGCCAGCAGTGATTTGGGATACACTGAAGCTTTCTTT.

This chain links TRBV6-8 with TRBJ2-2; the D is unclear. CDR3 size: 17 residues. V dropped 7 bases and J dropped 0 bases, with 18 bases sitting between them. CDR1 MNHGY and CDR2 SAAAGT come from the germline V gene. CDR3 in DNA: TGTGCCAGCACTACCCCACCCCTTCAAACGAACACCGGGGAGCTGTTTTTT. Residues: CASTTPPLQTNTGELFF.

The genes are TRBV19 and TRBJ2-3; D perhaps matches TRBD2 (6 bases). V was trimmed by 5 bases and J by 5 bases, leaving 14 bases between them. This CDR3 is built from 14 residues. The germline CDR1 and CDR2 sequences are LNHDA and SQIVND (reference sequence). CDR3 loop: CASSGRGWVDTQYF. CDR3 nucleotides: TGTGCCAGTAGTGGGCGGGGCTGGGTAGATACGCAGTATTTT.

The rearrangement joins TRBV15 to TRBJ2-1, with TRBD1 as a possible D gene (6 bases). Germline V gene sequence: CDR1 LNHNV, CDR2 YYDKDF (reference sequence). V was cut by 0 bases and J by 6 bases, with 15 bases left in between. This CDR3 spans 16 amino acids. The CDR3 is CATSRDPAVGANEQFF. The DNA for the CDR3 is TGTGCCACCAGCAGAGATCCAGCAGTGGGGGCCAATGAGCAGTTCTTC.

This chain joins TRBV5-1 and TRBJ1-1, with D possibly being TRBD1 (5 bases). This CDR3 is 14 amino acids long. In germline, CDR1 is SGHRS, CDR2 YFSETQ. V was pared by 6 bases and J by 7 bases, with 19 bases between. CDR3 DNA sequence: TGCGCCAGCAAGATACAGACAGCGACGGATGAAGCTTTCTTT. Protein product: CASKIQTATDEAFF.

Only a few counts were recorded for this clone. This chain uses TRBV19 with TRBJ1-5, with a tentative D call TRBD1 (5 bases). V lost 3 bases, J lost 3 bases, and 12 bases lay in between. The CDR3 covers 15 residues. Germline-derived CDR1 and CDR2 are LNHDA and SQIVND (reference sequence). The CDR3 nucleotides read TGTGCCAGTAGTATTTTGACAGTTCTCAATCAGCCCCAGCATTTT. This encodes CASSILTVLNQPQHF.

The rearrangement links TRBV19 to TRBJ1-1; D not certain. This CDR3 comprises 16 residues. Trimming stripped 5 bases from V and 1 base from J, with 17 bases between. Germline V gene data show CDR1 as LNHDA and CDR2 as SQIVND (reference sequence). The CDR3 bases are TGTGCCAGTAGTTCGCCTGGGCGAGCGGGGAACACTGAAGCTTTCTTT. Its protein product is CASSSPGRAGNTEAFF.

The V call is TRBV15, the J call TRBJ2-3, with TRBD1 matching 7 bases. This CDR3 has 16 residues. The junction had 9 bases not matched to a gene; V was cut back by 2 bases and J by 4 bases. The germline V gene encodes CDR1 LNHNV and CDR2 YYDKDF (reference sequence). CDR3 DNA sequence: TGTGCCACCAGCAGACAAGACAGGGTCGGGGCAGATACGCAGTATTTT. Amino acids: CATSRQDRVGADTQYF.